These 16 T cell receptor beta chains were all obtained from the same sample, sequenced in a study of healthy donors' naive CD4 and CD8 T cells. A linear amplification protocol produced the TCR libraries from 500 ng of total RNA. TCRdb reprocessed the reads via MiXCR and lists one record per CDR3 protein. The table has about 200,000 distinct CDR3 sequences, 65% to 75% seen once. Source material: naive CD4+ and CD8+ T cells sorted from blood, pooled from several donors. The receptors were gathered from a pool of human donors in good health; the sample pools cells from several healthy donors.

The chain links TRBV11-2 to TRBJ1-6, with D perhaps TRBD1 (5 bases). The germline V gene encodes CDR1 SGHAT and CDR2 FQNNGV. The V and J ends lost 4 bases and 7 bases respectively, with 14 bases between them. The CDR3 is 15 amino acids. CDR3 DNA sequence: TGTGCCAGCAGCTCCAACCCGACAGCGAATTCACCCCTCCACTTT. Amino acid sequence: CASSSNPTANSPLHF.

V usage is TRBV5-4 and J usage is TRBJ2-7; the D gene could be TRBD1 or TRBD2 (5 bases each). Deletions cut 3 bases from V and 2 bases from J, with 9 bases between. Germline V lookup: CDR1 SGHNT, CDR2 YYREEE (reference sequence). The CDR3 consists of 13 residues. CDR3 sequence: CASSWDATYEQYF. DNA for the CDR3: TGTGCCAGCAGCTGGGACGCAACCTACGAGCAGTACTTC.

The rearrangement uses TRBV29-1 and TRBJ2-3; 8 bases align to TRBD2. Per the germline V gene, CDR1 is SQVTM and CDR2 is ANQGSEA. The CDR3 consists of 14 residues. Trimming took 5 bases from V and 3 from J; bases not matched to a gene: 7. The CDR3 sequence is CSVPSGRVTDTQYF. The CDR3 DNA reads as TGCAGCGTTCCGAGCGGGAGAGTAACAGATACGCAGTATTTT.

The sample holds a few counts of this clonotype. The chain links TRBV29-1 to TRBJ2-1, with D possibly TRBD2 on 6 matching bases. The germline gives CDR1 SQVTM, CDR2 ANQGSEA. This CDR3 region has 14 residues. Trimming removed 4 bases from V and 8 bases from J, with 18 bases in between. The CDR3 DNA reads TGCAGCGTTGGCCGGGCACTAGCACGCTATGAGCAGTTCTTC. Its protein is CSVGRALARYEQFF.

The chain carries TRBV12-3 or TRBV12-4 and TRBJ2-7; 10 nucleotides match TRBD1. The CDR3 runs 14 residues. V was clipped by 7 bases and J by 5 bases; unmatched bases: 8. The CDR3 sequence is CASNHRDRGHEQYF. Here the CDR3 DNA reads TGTGCCAGCAACCACCGGGACAGGGGCCACGAGCAGTACTTC.

V usage is TRBV29-1 and J usage is TRBJ2-7; D unresolved. In germline, CDR1 is SQVTM, CDR2 ANQGSEA. Trimming removed 2 bases at V and 0 bases at J, with 17 bases between. This CDR3 contains 16 residues. The CDR3 region is CSVEPDAPGGSYEQYF. In DNA, the CDR3 is TGCAGCGTTGAACCGGACGCCCCGGGCGGCTCCTACGAGCAGTACTTC.

The J gene is TRBJ1-1, the V gene TRBV29-1, with D unresolved. Trimming left V 3 bases short and J 3 bases short, with 11 bases between. The CDR3 totals 13 residues. The germline CDR1 and CDR2 sequences are SQVTM and ANQGSEA. The CDR3 region is CSVDSHADTEAFF. Here the CDR3 DNA reads TGCAGCGTTGATTCCCACGCGGACACTGAAGCTTTCTTT.

The genes are TRBV29-1 and TRBJ2-1, with 13 bases aligning to TRBD2. J lost 13 bases, V lost 4 bases, and 4 bases had no gene match. This CDR3 spans 12 amino acids. Germline V gene sequence: CDR1 SQVTM, CDR2 ANQGSEA. CDR3 amino acids: CSVGTSGSSQFF. For the CDR3, the DNA is TGCAGCGTTGGGACTAGCGGGAGTTCCCAGTTCTTC.

The chain joins TRBV5-5 to TRBJ2-7; the D is unclear. V lost 2 bases to trimming and J lost 5 bases, with 17 bases between them. In germline, CDR1 is SGHKS, CDR2 YYEKEE (reference sequence). This CDR3 is built from 15 residues. The CDR3 region is CASSFMAVAFDEQYF. The CDR3 coding sequence is TGTGCCAGCAGCTTCATGGCGGTTGCTTTCGACGAGCAGTACTTC. The full variable domain, rest sourced from reference TRBV5-5 and TRBJ2-7, is DAGVTQSPTHLIKTRGQQVTLRCSPISGHKSVSWYQQVLGQGPQFIFQYYEKEERGRGNFPDRFSARQFPNYSSELNVNALLLGDSALYLCASSFMAVAFDEQYFGPGTRLTVT.

Only a few counts were recorded for this clonotype. V is TRBV29-1 and J is TRBJ2-7; TRBD1 might be the D (5 bases). This CDR3 is built from 13 residues. The V and J ends lost 4 bases and 2 bases respectively, with 12 bases between them. The germline V gene has CDR1 SQVTM and CDR2 ANQGSEA. In nucleotides, the CDR3 is TGCAGCGTTGCAAGGGGTTCCACCTACGAGCAGTACTTC. Its protein is CSVARGSTYEQYF.

The chain combines TRBV7-8 with TRBJ1-5, with D possibly TRBD1 on 6 matching bases. V was shortened by 1 base and J by 2 bases, with 15 bases between the two germline ends. Germline lookup yields CDR1 SGHVS and CDR2 FQNEAQ. The CDR3 contains 17 residues. The CDR3 loop reads CASSLVEGGVGNQPQHF. CDR3 nucleotides: TGTGCCAGCAGCTTAGTTGAGGGGGGCGTCGGCAATCAGCCCCAGCATTTT.

The V gene is TRBV6-5, the J gene TRBJ2-7, with 9 nucleotides matching TRBD2. J lost 2 bases, V lost 5 bases, and 7 bases had no gene match. This CDR3 region has 15 residues. Germline loops: CDR1 MNHEY, CDR2 SVGAGI. The DNA of the CDR3 is TGTGCCAGCAGTCTGAATGCGGGAGGGACCTACGAGCAGTACTTC. This sequence encodes CASSLNAGGTYEQYF.

The chain employs TRBV29-1 and TRBJ2-3; D perhaps matches TRBD1 (5 bases). The CDR3 contains 15 residues. Germline V lookup: CDR1 SQVTM, CDR2 ANQGSEA. The V end lost 3 bases, the J end lost 5 bases, and 18 bases lay between the germline ends. CDR3 loop: CSVDLAGRSGDTQYF. Here the CDR3 DNA reads TGCAGCGTTGATTTGGCAGGGCGGTCGGGAGATACGCAGTATTTT.

The V call is TRBV4-3, the J call TRBJ2-7, with TRBD2 matching 7 bases. Germline V gene lookup returns CDR1 LGHNA and CDR2 YSLEER. J was trimmed by 7 bases and V by 0 bases; bases with no gene match: 9. The CDR3 is 15 amino acids. In DNA form, the CDR3 reads TGCGCCAGCAGCCAAGAGGAGCGGGGAACGAAAGAGCAGTACTTC. Encoded protein: CASSQEERGTKEQYF.

The chain joins TRBV30 to TRBJ1-2; the match to TRBD1 covers 8 bases. The germline gives CDR1 GTSNPN, CDR2 SVGIG (reference sequence). Losses at the gene ends were 5 bases for V and 4 bases for J; bases not matched to a gene: 6. The CDR3 loop spans 13 amino acids. CDR3 loop: CAWGQGRIYGYTF. The CDR3 region has the DNA TGTGCCTGGGGACAGGGAAGGATCTATGGCTACACCTTC.

This clonotype showed up just a few times. The chain joins TRBV10-3 to TRBJ2-5, with 12 nucleotides matching TRBD2. The V gene's germline CDR1 is ENHRY and CDR2 SYGVKD. The CDR3 has 14 amino acids. Germline trimming cut 10 bases from V and 2 bases from J; bases unmatched to any gene: 5. This CDR3 is CATRTSGTQETQYF. In nucleotides, the CDR3 is TGTGCCACCCGGACTAGCGGGACACAAGAGACCCAGTACTTC.